This TCR beta chain emerged from a study of long-term antiretroviral therapy in people with HIV. Treated in the United States were all of the participants with HIV. The authors ran the immunoSEQ assay, v3.0, at survey level. Sequencing was designed to cover roughly 40,000-50,000 T-cell genomes in each sample. The protocol was immunoSEQ multiplex PCR, while the TCRdb copy is restricted to in-frame clones and leaves out a portion. The table includes about 22,000 clones, approximately 86% detected once. This clone was detected once. Its antigen is undetermined. General study findings and limits: HIV repertoires covered narrower CDR3 length ranges than controls did.

The TCR sequence derives from a man aged 55 to 70 with HIV. Sample: unsorted PBMCs, taken 1.3 years after starting antiretroviral therapy.

Here the CDR3 DNA reads TGTGCCAGCAGCCCTACGGTATACAATGAGCAGTTCTTC. It encodes CASSPTVYNEQFF. J is TRBJ2-1 and V is TRBV7-6; D is ambiguous. The CDR3 is 13 amino acids. Germline CDR1 is SGHVS and CDR2 is FNYEAQ. V was pared by 5 bases and J by 4 bases, with 9 bases between.